Described below is a single TCR beta chain sequence and its context. As for treatment: around 19 received Ad26.COV2.S at low or high dose, single or two shots; about 5 received placebo; per-sample allocation not given. Vaccine and placebo recipients were sampled on day 63 after the first injection. Boston supplied an adult donor aged 18-55 years. Some clones are missing from TCRdb's copy, which holds only in-frame ones; the method was immunoSEQ multiplex PCR. The sample holds around 340,000 clones, around nine tenths seen once. This sample was included in a study of Ad26.COV2.S vaccination and SARS-CoV-2 variants. The trim removed 7 bases at V and 8 bases at J, leaving 11 bases unmatched. This CDR3 is 14 amino acids long. The germline V gene encodes CDR1 SGHDT and CDR2 YYEEEE.

The V gene is TRBV5-6, the J gene TRBJ1-4; 7 nucleotides agree with TRBD1. Sequenced material: peripheral blood, taken in a trial of Ad26.COV2.S vaccine versus placebo. This receptor was taken from a person between 18 and 65 years old who received the Ad26.COV2.S COVID-19 vaccine or a placebo. CDR3 region: CASGILGGTEKLFF. In DNA form, the CDR3 reads TGTGCCAGCGGGATATTAGGGGGCACGGAAAAACTGTTTTTT.